Below, 3 T cell receptor beta chains from the same sample are listed, as sequenced in a study of regulatory T cells in long-lasting Graves disease (dated by TCRdb to the early 2020s). The sample's time point label is to be understood as: newly diagnosed GD, antithyroid drugs for less than 3 months. For both TCR sequencing and RNA sequencing, RNA was extracted from PBMCs in TRIzol. The library came from multiplex PCR. TCRdb shows the sequencer as Illumina HiSeq 4000. To build TCR beta libraries, CDR3 regions were amplified by Arm-PCR using iRepertoire HTBI primers. TCRdb reprocessing: public reads trimmed at Q25 with fastp, clones called with MiXCR, in-frame beta chains kept. Merged by CDR3 protein, the rows form single entries marked with the most common genes and DNA. The sample profile shows about 470,000 distinct CDR3 sequences; roughly 17% of them were found once. The ten largest clones add up to over 9% of the sample.

These data are also associated with another study on T cells in Graves' hyperthyroidism and ophthalmopathy.

Here the sequenced sample was peripheral blood mononuclear cells (PBMCs), taken at new diagnosis, from a patient treated with antithyroid drugs. The receptors shown here come from a man aged 40-55 years with Graves disease. Donor details come from another sample of the same person, matched by shared clones.

V usage is TRBV25-1 and J usage is TRBJ2-1, with TRBD1 matching over 9 bases. The CDR3 extends over 11 amino acids. Germline CDR1 and CDR2: MGHDK and SYGVNS. The trim removed 5 bases at V and 16 bases at J, leaving 6 bases unmatched. DNA of the CDR3: TGTGCCAGCAGTCCCGGGGACAGGGTCTTCTTC. Its translation: CASSPGDRVFF.

This chain joins TRBV7-3 and TRBJ1-4; D remains unclear. The germline V gene encodes CDR1 SGHTA and CDR2 FQGTGA. There are 12 residues in the CDR3. V was cut by 7 bases and J by 5 bases, with 8 bases left in between. CDR3: CASTRENEKLFF. The DNA for the CDR3 is TGTGCCAGCACGAGGGAGAATGAAAAACTGTTTTTT.

The sample holds many counts of this clonotype. The chain couples TRBV6-1 to TRBJ1-5, with D possibly TRBD1 on 6 matching bases. Trimming took off 6 bases at V and 2 bases at J, with 14 bases between the two ends. CDR3 size: 15 residues. Germline CDR1 reads MNHNS; CDR2 reads SASEGT. DNA of the CDR3: TGTGCCAGCAGCGTTCAGGGGCGAGGCAATCAGCCCCAGCATTTT. This translates into CASSVQGRGNQPQHF.